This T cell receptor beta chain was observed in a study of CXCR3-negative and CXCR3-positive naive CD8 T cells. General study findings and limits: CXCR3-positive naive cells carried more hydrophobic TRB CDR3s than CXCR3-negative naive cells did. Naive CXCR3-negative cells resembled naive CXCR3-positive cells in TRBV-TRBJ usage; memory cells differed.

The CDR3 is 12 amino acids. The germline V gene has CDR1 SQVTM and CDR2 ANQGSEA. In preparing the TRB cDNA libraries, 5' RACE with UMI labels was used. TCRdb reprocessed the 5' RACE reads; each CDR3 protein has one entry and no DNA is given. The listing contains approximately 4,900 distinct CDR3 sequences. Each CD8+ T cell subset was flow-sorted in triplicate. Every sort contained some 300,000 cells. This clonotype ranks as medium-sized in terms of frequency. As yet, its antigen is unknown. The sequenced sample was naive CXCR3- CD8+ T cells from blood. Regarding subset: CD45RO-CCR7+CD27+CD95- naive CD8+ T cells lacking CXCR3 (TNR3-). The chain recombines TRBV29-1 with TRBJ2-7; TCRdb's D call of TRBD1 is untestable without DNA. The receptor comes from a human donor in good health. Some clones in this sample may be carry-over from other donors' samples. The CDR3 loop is CSVEGQDYEQYF.